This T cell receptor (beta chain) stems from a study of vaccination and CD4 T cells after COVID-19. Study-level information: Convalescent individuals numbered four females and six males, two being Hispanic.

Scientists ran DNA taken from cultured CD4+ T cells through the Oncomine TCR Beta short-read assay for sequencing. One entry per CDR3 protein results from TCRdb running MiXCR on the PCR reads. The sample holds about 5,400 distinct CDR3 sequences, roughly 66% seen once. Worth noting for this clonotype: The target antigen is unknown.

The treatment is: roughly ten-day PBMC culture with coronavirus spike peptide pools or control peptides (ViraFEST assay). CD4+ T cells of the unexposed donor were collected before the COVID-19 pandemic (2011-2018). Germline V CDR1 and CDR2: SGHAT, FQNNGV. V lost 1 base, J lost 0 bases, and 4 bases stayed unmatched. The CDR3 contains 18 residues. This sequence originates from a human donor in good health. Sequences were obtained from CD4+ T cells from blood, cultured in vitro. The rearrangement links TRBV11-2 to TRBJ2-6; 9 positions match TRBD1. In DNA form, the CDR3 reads TGTGCCAGCAGCTTAGGGGACAGGGTTTCCTCTGGGGCCAACGTCCTGACTTTC. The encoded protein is CASSLGDRVSSGANVLTF.